These 20 T cell receptor beta chains were all obtained from the same sample, sequenced in a study of shared clonotypes between healthy human individuals. Profiling relied on immunoSEQ multiplex PCR, and the TCRdb table lists in-frame clones only, not all of them. This table holds roughly 2.4 million clones, approximately 96% found once. Sequenced input: naive CD4+ T cells sorted from blood. This sample's subset: CD45RA+ positively selected. The receptors here all came from a man between 18 and 29 years old in good health.

V is TRBV7-9 and J is TRBJ1-1; perhaps TRBD1 as D (5 bases). Trimming shortened V by 6 bases and J by 0 bases, and 17 bases separated the two germline ends. Germline CDR1 SEHNR, CDR2 FQNEAQ (reference sequence). The CDR3 sequence is 16 residues long. The chain's CDR3 is CASRIGTANLNTEAFF. DNA of the CDR3: TGTGCCAGCAGGATCGGGACCGCCAACCTGAACACTGAAGCTTTCTTT.

The J gene is TRBJ2-7, the V gene TRBV27; D ambiguous. V lost 2 bases to trimming and J lost 6 bases, with 17 bases between them. The CDR3 runs to 15 residues. CDR1 and CDR2 from the germline V gene are MNHEY and SMNVEV (reference sequence). Written as DNA, the CDR3 is TGTGCCAGCAGTTTAGTGGGCCGATCAAATGGCGAGCAGTACTTC. It yields the protein CASSLVGRSNGEQYF.

The chain joins TRBV5-1 to TRBJ2-3; D perhaps matches TRBD1 (5 bases). The germline gives CDR1 SGHRS, CDR2 YFSETQ. The CDR3 runs 15 residues. Trimming cost V 1 base and J 6 bases, with 15 bases left between them. CDR3 region: CASSLLQGARDTQYF. CDR3 coding DNA: TGCGCCAGCAGCTTGTTGCAGGGCGCGAGGGATACGCAGTATTTT.

This clone was counted a single time. The chain employs TRBV14 and TRBJ2-7; D is undetermined. The length of the CDR3 is 14 residues. Trimming took off 0 bases at V and 5 bases at J, with 11 bases between the two ends. CDR1 is SGHDN and CDR2 is FVKESK in the germline V gene. CDR3 residues: CASSQDRPPHEQYF. CDR3 nucleotides: TGTGCCAGCAGCCAAGATCGGCCCCCCCACGAGCAGTACTTC.

J is TRBJ2-1 and V is TRBV9; 9 positions agree with TRBD2. The ends lost 0 bases at V and 6 bases at J; junction bases unmatched: 7. The length of the CDR3 is 16 residues. Germline CDR1 and CDR2: SGDLS and YYNGEE. CDR3 nucleotide sequence: TGTGCCAGCAGCGTAGCGATAGCGGGAGCGAGCAATGAGCAGTTCTTC. Translated: CASSVAIAGASNEQFF.

The V call is TRBV25-1, the J call TRBJ2-3; tentatively, D is TRBD1 or TRBD2 (6 bases each). There are 13 residues in the CDR3. Trimming left V 2 bases short and J 7 bases short, with 10 bases between. The germline V gene has CDR1 MGHDK and CDR2 SYGVNS. In DNA, the CDR3 is TGTGCCAGCAGTGAACGAGGGGGGTATACGCAGTATTTT. The encoded protein is CASSERGGYTQYF.

The chain employs TRBV6-4 and TRBJ1-1; weak D call: TRBD1 (5 bases). CDR3 length: 14 residues. Trimming cost V 5 bases and J 6 bases, with 16 bases left between them. Germline V gene lookup returns CDR1 MRHNA and CDR2 SNTAGT. CDR3 region: CASSRDEGSAEAFF. CDR3 coding DNA: TGTGCCAGCAGTCGGGATGAGGGGAGCGCTGAAGCTTTCTTT.

This chain uses TRBV7-6 with TRBJ2-5; D is ambiguous. The germline V and J ends were trimmed by 1 base and 1 base, with 10 bases remaining between them. Germline CDR1 is SGHVS and CDR2 is FNYEAQ. CDR3 size: 15 residues. This chain's CDR3 is CASSLDRAIQETQYF. The CDR3 bases are TGTGCCAGCAGCTTAGATCGGGCTATCCAAGAGACCCAGTACTTC.

The J gene is TRBJ1-6, the V gene TRBV28; a weak D match, TRBD1 (6 bases). The germline V and J ends were trimmed by 6 bases and 1 base, with 28 bases remaining between them. Germline loops: CDR1 MDHEN, CDR2 SYDVKM. This CDR3 comprises 21 residues. The CDR3 reads CASSLVSPRRGSRSYNSPLHF. As DNA, the CDR3 is TGTGCCAGCAGCCTGGTTTCTCCTCGGAGGGGGAGCAGATCCTATAATTCACCCCTCCACTTT.

The chain links TRBV15 to TRBJ2-7; D unresolved. The germline CDR1 and CDR2 sequences are LNHNV and YYDKDF (reference sequence). The CDR3 extends over 11 amino acids. Trimming removed 0 bases at V and 12 bases at J, with 9 bases between. Here the CDR3 DNA reads TGTGCCACCAGCAGAGATGGGGATCCGTACTTC. Translation: CATSRDGDPYF. Drawing the rest from reference TRBV15 and TRBJ2-7, the complete variable domain is DAMVIQNPRYQVTQFGKPVTLSCSQTLNHNVMYWYQQKSSQAPKLLFHYYDKDFNNEADTPDNFQSRRPNTSFCFLDIRSPGLGDTAMYLCATSRDGDPYFGPGTRLTVT.

This sequence joins TRBV25-1 and TRBJ1-1, with no clear D. V was clipped by 6 bases and J by 0 bases, with 14 bases between them. Germline V gives CDR1 MGHDK, CDR2 SYGVNS. This CDR3 is 15 amino acids long. As DNA, the CDR3 is TGTGCCAGCAGCCATGAGGCGTTAATGAACACTGAAGCTTTCTTT. Residues: CASSHEALMNTEAFF.

This chain joins TRBV27 and TRBJ1-1; TRBD1 is a possible D gene (5 bases). With 3 bases removed from V and 1 base from J, the gap between germline ends came to 9 bases. The CDR3 is 14 amino acids. Germline lookup yields CDR1 MNHEY and CDR2 SMNVEV (reference sequence). DNA of the CDR3: TGTGCCAGCAGTTTCCGGGACCCGAACACTGAAGCTTTCTTT. Encoded protein: CASSFRDPNTEAFF.

As to this clone: Other DNA sequences in the sample encode the same CDR3. The V gene is TRBV6-5, the J gene TRBJ1-2; D gene unclear. The CDR3 is 15 amino acids. V was pared by 0 bases and J by 1 base, with 9 bases between. Germline-derived CDR1 and CDR2 are MNHEY and SVGAGI. In DNA, the CDR3 is TGTGCCAGCAGTTACTCGGGAGAGAGTAACTATGGCTACACCTTC. This sequence encodes CASSYSGESNYGYTF.

This chain uses TRBV12-5 with TRBJ2-6, with D uncertain. CDR3 length: 15 residues. The V and J ends lost 6 bases and 0 bases respectively, with 9 bases between them. Germline values: CDR1 LGHNT, CDR2 FRNRAP. The CDR3 here is CASGPDYSGANVLTF. CDR3 coding DNA: TGTGCTAGTGGCCCTGATTACTCTGGGGCCAACGTCCTGACTTTC.

The chain combines TRBV28 with TRBJ2-3, with a possible D match to TRBD1 (6 bases). Germline V gives CDR1 MDHEN, CDR2 SYDVKM. The CDR3 consists of 16 residues. Deletions cut 6 bases from V and 1 base from J, with 17 bases between. The DNA of the CDR3 is TGTGCCAGCAGCCCGTCGACCAGGGGCGGCACAGATACGCAGTATTTT. Amino acid sequence: CASSPSTRGGTDTQYF. Complete variable domain (other parts from reference TRBV28 and TRBJ2-3): DVKVTQSSRYLVKRTGEKVFLECVQDMDHENMFWYRQDPGLGLRLIYFSYDVKMKEKGDIPEGYSVSREKKERFSLILESASTNQTSMYLCASSPSTRGGTDTQYFGPGTRLTVL.

The chain employs TRBV18 and TRBJ1-6; a possible D gene is TRBD1 (6 bases). Per the germline V gene, CDR1 is KGHSH and CDR2 is LQKENI. Trimming left V 4 bases short and J 7 bases short, with 14 bases between. The CDR3 consists of 15 residues. CDR3 nucleotides: TGTGCCAGCTCACTTACGGGCAGGGGAAATTCACCCCTCCACTTT. Amino acids: CASSLTGRGNSPLHF.

This clone was picked up one time. Additional DNA sequences in this sample encode the identical CDR3. The chain recombines TRBV9 with TRBJ2-1; 8 bases are shared with TRBD2. The CDR3 extends over 14 amino acids. V shed 2 bases, J shed 6 bases, and the junction held 4 bases outside the gene matches. Looked up from germline, CDR1 is SGDLS and CDR2 is YYNGEE. CDR3 nucleotide sequence: TGTGCCAGCAGCGTCGGGGGGGCCGGCAATGAGCAGTTCTTC. Encoded protein: CASSVGGAGNEQFF. Filled out from reference TRBV9 and TRBJ2-1, the complete variable domain reads DSGVTQTPKHLITATGQRVTLRCSPRSGDLSVYWYQQSLDQGLQFLIQYYNGEERAKGNILERFSAQQFPDLHSELNLSSLELGDSALYFCASSVGGAGNEQFFGPGTRLTVL.

The chain uses TRBV7-2 and TRBJ1-3; unclear D gene. The germline CDR1 and CDR2 sequences are SGHTA and FQGNSA. The CDR3 has 15 amino acids. Deletions cut 5 bases from V and 1 base from J, with 12 bases between. In nucleotides, the CDR3 is TGTGCCAGCAGCGCCGTGGGCAGGTCTGGAAACACCATATATTTT. Its protein is CASSAVGRSGNTIYF.

This clone was detected once. The chain joins TRBV5-1 to TRBJ1-4; D ambiguous. Trimming removed 0 bases from V and 8 bases from J, with 11 bases in between. This CDR3 spans 14 amino acids. Germline loops: CDR1 SGHRS, CDR2 YFSETQ. The chain's CDR3 is CASSLERVGEKLFF. DNA for the CDR3: TGCGCCAGCAGCTTGGAGCGGGTGGGAGAAAAACTGTTTTTT.

The rearrangement joins TRBV5-6 to TRBJ2-7; 11 bases are a match to TRBD1. Per germline, CDR1 SGHDT and CDR2 YYEEEE. With 4 bases clipped from V and 7 bases from J, the junction kept 10 bases outside the gene matches. This CDR3 spans 15 amino acids. The CDR3 sequence is CASSDGTGGYREQYF. CDR3 nucleotide sequence: TGTGCCAGCAGCGACGGGACAGGGGGGTATCGAGAGCAGTACTTC.